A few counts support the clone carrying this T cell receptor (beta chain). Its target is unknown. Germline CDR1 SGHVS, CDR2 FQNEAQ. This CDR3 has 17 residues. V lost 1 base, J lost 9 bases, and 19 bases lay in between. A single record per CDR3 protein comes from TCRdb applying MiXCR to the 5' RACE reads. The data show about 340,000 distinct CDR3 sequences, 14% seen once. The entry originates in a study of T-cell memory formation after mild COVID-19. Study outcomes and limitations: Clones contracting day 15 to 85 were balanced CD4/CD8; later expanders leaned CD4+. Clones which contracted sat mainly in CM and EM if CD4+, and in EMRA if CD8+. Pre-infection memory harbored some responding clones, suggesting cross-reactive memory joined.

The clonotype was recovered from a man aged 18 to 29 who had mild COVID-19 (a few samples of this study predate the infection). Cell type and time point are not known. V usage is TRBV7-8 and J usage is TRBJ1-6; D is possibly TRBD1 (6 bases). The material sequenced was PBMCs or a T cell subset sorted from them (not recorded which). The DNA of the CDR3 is TGTGCCAGCAGCTTAGGGAGGGGGGGTCGAACGATTTCACCCCTCCACTTT. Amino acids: CASSLGRGGRTISPLHF.